The next 17 T cell receptor beta chains were all read from a single sample in a study of naive and memory T cell subsets. TCR cDNA received a 3' ligated oligonucleotide that carried a UMI. Four PCR rounds used nested alpha and beta constant region primers plus the SP2 primer. TCRdb itself ran the UMI-ligation and nested PCR reads through MiXCR, one entry per CDR3 protein. The sample carries 25,000 to 30,000 distinct CDR3 sequences, roughly 5.4% recorded once. The sample was blood. These receptors originate from an adult in good health.

Worth noting for this clonotype: A clone one base away is much larger, so this may be a read error. V is TRBV27 and J is TRBJ2-5; possibly TRBD1 or TRBD2 for D (5 bases each). The length of the CDR3 is 13 residues. Trimming cost V 5 bases and J 0 bases, with 7 bases left between them. CDR1 and CDR2 from the germline V gene are MNHEY and SMNVEV (reference sequence). The CDR3 DNA is TGTGCCAGCAGTGGGACGAACCAAGAGACCCAGTACTTC. Translated, it gives CASSGTNQETQYF.

This clonotype appeared a few times. The chain uses TRBV5-1 and TRBJ1-2, with D possibly TRBD1 on 6 matching bases. The V gene lost 4 bases and the J gene lost 8 bases, with 12 bases spanning the gap. This CDR3 contains 12 residues. CDR1 and CDR2 (germline): SGHRS, YFSETQ. CDR3 amino acids: CASSTDSGGYTF. In DNA form, the CDR3 reads TGCGCCAGCAGCACGGACAGTGGCGGCTACACCTTC.

This chain connects TRBV29-1 to TRBJ2-4; TRBD1 matches 8 bases. Trimming removed 0 bases from V and 1 base from J; junction bases left unmatched: 5. The CDR3 sequence is 16 residues long. Germline V gives CDR1 SQVTM, CDR2 ANQGSEA. DNA of the CDR3: TGCAGCGTTGAAGACAGGGGGCCGTCGGCCAAAAACATTCAGTACTTC. Encoded protein: CSVEDRGPSAKNIQYF.

In its sample, this clonotype is medium-sized (0.01 to 0.1%). This may be a read error, as it is one base from a much larger clone. The V and J genes are TRBV6-6 and TRBJ1-2; a weak D match, TRBD1 (5 bases). Per germline, CDR1 MNHNY and CDR2 SVGAGI (reference sequence). CDR3 length equals 12 residues. The CDR3 region is CASSWTTHGDTF. CDR3 nucleotide sequence: TGTGCCAGCAGTTGGACAACCCATGGCGACACCTTC.

This clonotype showed up many times. J is TRBJ2-1 and V is TRBV7-9; D ambiguous. Trimming took 4 bases from V and 9 from J, leaving 16 bases between them. CDR3 length equals 14 residues. Germline-derived CDR1 and CDR2 are SEHNR and FQNEAQ (reference sequence). The CDR3 sequence: CASSSIPGPPEQFF. In DNA form, the CDR3 reads TGTGCCAGCAGCTCAATCCCAGGCCCTCCTGAGCAGTTCTTC.

This clonotype showed up many times. V is TRBV12-3 or TRBV12-4 and J is TRBJ1-2; D is ambiguous. The CDR3 is 13 residues long. The ends were cut back, 2 bases at V and 8 bases at J, with 12 bases in the middle. The CDR3 DNA reads TGTGCCAGCAGTTTACCGAGGGCGGAAGGCTACACCTTC. Its protein is CASSLPRAEGYTF.

This clonotype was observed at least ten times. CDR3 protein: CASSHPRPGANVLTF. The CDR3 nucleotides are TGTGCCAGCAGTCACCCGAGACCTGGGGCCAACGTCCTGACTTTC. This chain joins TRBV28 and TRBJ2-6; D is unresolved. Germline CDR1 MDHEN, CDR2 SYDVKM. This CDR3 spans 15 amino acids. V dropped 5 bases and J dropped 2 bases, with 10 bases sitting between them. Full variable domain (rest looked up from reference TRBV28 and TRBJ2-6): DVKVTQSSRYLVKRTGEKVFLECVQDMDHENMFWYRQDPGLGLRLIYFSYDVKMKEKGDIPEGYSVSREKKERFSLILESASTNQTSMYLCASSHPRPGANVLTFGAGSRLTVL.

This clonotype was found many times. The rearrangement uses TRBV4-2 and TRBJ2-1, with D hard to call. This CDR3 region has 19 residues. V gave up 3 bases and J gave up 9 bases, with 30 bases separating them. Per the germline V gene, CDR1 is LGHNA and CDR2 is YNFKEQ. This CDR3 is CASSQTPVLQTFGRGEQFF. CDR3 nucleotides: TGTGCCAGCAGCCAGACCCCTGTGCTTCAGACCTTTGGGCGAGGTGAGCAGTTCTTC.

In its sample, this clonotype was seen a few times. The chain combines TRBV6-6 with TRBJ2-1; 13 nucleotides align to TRBD2. The CDR3 runs 18 residues. V lost 5 bases and J lost 0; bases outside the gene matches: 7. The germline gives CDR1 MNHNY, CDR2 SVGAGI (reference sequence). CDR3 coding DNA: TGTGCCAGCAGTGCGACTAGCGGGAGGATCAGCTCCTACAATGAGCAGTTCTTC. Translating gives CASSATSGRISSYNEQFF.

This clonotype was detected ten times or more. This chain joins TRBV29-1 and TRBJ2-7; 11 bases fit TRBD2. Trimming took 4 bases from V and 0 from J; bases not matched to a gene: 8. The germline V gene encodes CDR1 SQVTM and CDR2 ANQGSEA. This CDR3 comprises 16 residues. The CDR3 protein is CSVGLAGGPSSYEQYF. The DNA of the CDR3 is TGCAGCGTTGGCCTAGCGGGAGGTCCGAGCTCCTACGAGCAGTACTTC.

This clonotype was seen ten or more times. V is TRBV7-9 and J is TRBJ1-2; 8 bases agree with TRBD1. The CDR3 is 15 amino acids. Germline lookup yields CDR1 SEHNR and CDR2 FQNEAQ (reference sequence). Germline trimming cut 3 bases from V and 2 bases from J; bases unmatched to any gene: 5. CDR3 sequence (DNA): TGTGCCAGCAGCTTCTCCAGACAGGGGAACTATGGCTACACCTTC. Protein: CASSFSRQGNYGYTF.

The V gene is TRBV10-3, the J gene TRBJ2-1; unclear D gene. V lost 0 bases, J lost 8 bases, and 8 bases lay in between. The CDR3 has 13 amino acids. CDR1 ENHRY and CDR2 SYGVKD come from the germline V gene. The CDR3 DNA is TGTGCCATCAGTGAGTCGAGTTTGGATGAGCAGTTCTTC. Residues: CAISESSLDEQFF.

This clonotype was recorded at least ten times. The V call is TRBV6-5, the J call TRBJ2-1; TRBD2 might be the D (6 bases). Germline V gives CDR1 MNHEY, CDR2 SVGAGI. Trimming left V 6 bases short and J 6 bases short, with 21 bases between. This CDR3 contains 16 residues. CDR3 loop: CASRTTAGSPPNEQFF. CDR3 nucleotide sequence: TGTGCCAGCAGAACTACAGCGGGCTCACCACCCAATGAGCAGTTCTTC.

At least ten counts were recorded for this clonotype. V usage is TRBV28 and J usage is TRBJ1-2; TRBD1 matches at 12 bases. The CDR3 is 19 residues long. V lost 4 bases and J lost 0; bases outside the gene matches: 12. The V gene's germline CDR1 is MDHEN and CDR2 SYDVKM. In nucleotides, the CDR3 is TGTGCCAGCAGTTCACCCGGGACAGGGGGCCGAAGAGCTAACTATGGCTACACCTTC. The encoded protein is CASSSPGTGGRRANYGYTF.

The V gene is TRBV12-5, the J gene TRBJ1-1; TRBD1 might be the D (5 bases). V was clipped by 11 bases and J by 6 bases, with 19 bases between them. Germline CDR1 LGHNT, CDR2 FRNRAP. The CDR3 loop spans 13 amino acids. In DNA, the CDR3 is TGTGCTGTCCATCGGGACCGTTGGGCTGAAGCTTTCTTT. Residues: CAVHRDRWAEAFF.

This clonotype was detected many times. V is TRBV25-1 and J is TRBJ2-7; TRBD1 matches 8 bases. Germline trimming cut 3 bases from V and 4 bases from J; bases unmatched to any gene: 8. The CDR3 extends over 15 amino acids. In germline, CDR1 is MGHDK, CDR2 SYGVNS. CDR3 in DNA: TGTGCCAGCAGTGATCTTGACAGGGGACGGTACGAGCAGTACTTC. This encodes CASSDLDRGRYEQYF.

This clonotype has just a few counts. This sequence joins TRBV6-5 and TRBJ1-2; D may be TRBD1 (5 bases). The V gene lost 2 bases and the J gene lost 5 bases, with 18 bases spanning the gap. The CDR3 totals 16 residues. The germline V gene has CDR1 MNHEY and CDR2 SVGAGI. The DNA for the CDR3 is TGTGCCAGCAGTTACGACTTTGGGGCTGGGGGGTATGGCTACACCTTC. This sequence encodes CASSYDFGAGGYGYTF.